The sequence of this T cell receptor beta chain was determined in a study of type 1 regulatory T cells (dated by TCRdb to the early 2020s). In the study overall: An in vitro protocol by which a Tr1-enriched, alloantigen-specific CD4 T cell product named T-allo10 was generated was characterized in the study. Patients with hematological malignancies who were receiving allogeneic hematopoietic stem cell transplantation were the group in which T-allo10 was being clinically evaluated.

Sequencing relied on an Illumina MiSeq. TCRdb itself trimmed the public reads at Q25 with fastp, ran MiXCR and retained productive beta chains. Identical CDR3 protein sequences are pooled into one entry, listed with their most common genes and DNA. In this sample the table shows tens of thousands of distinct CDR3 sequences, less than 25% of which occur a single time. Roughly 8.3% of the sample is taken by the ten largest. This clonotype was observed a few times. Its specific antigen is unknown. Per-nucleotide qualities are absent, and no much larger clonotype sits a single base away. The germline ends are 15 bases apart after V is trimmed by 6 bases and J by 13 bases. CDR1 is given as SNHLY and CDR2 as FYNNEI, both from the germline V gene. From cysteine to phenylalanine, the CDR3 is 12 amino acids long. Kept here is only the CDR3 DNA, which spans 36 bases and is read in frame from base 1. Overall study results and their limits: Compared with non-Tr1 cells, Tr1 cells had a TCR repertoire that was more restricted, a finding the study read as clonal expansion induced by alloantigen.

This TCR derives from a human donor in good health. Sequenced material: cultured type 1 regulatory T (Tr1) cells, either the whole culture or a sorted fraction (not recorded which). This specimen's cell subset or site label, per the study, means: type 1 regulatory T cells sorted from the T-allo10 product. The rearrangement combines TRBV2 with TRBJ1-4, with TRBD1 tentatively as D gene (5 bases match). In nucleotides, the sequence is TGTGCCAGCAGAGAAACGGGGGTCACACTGTTTTTT. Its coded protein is CASRETGVTLFF.